This T cell receptor beta chain was documented in a study of T cells in Graves' hyperthyroidism and ophthalmopathy. Study background: Peripheral blood was acquired at first diagnosis, ahead of any therapy whatsoever.

V gave up 5 bases and J gave up 3 bases, with 10 bases separating them. The CDR3 runs 13 residues. Germline CDR1 MNHEY, CDR2 SVGAGI. This clonotype came up many times. There were TCR beta CDR3 regions amplified from RNA transcripts. The HTBI set primed first-round TCR CDR3 RT-PCR. MiXCR, applied by TCRdb to the multiplex PCR reads, yields one record per CDR3 protein. The sample carries hundreds of thousands of distinct CDR3 sequences, around 40% recorded once. The chain uses TRBV6-5 and TRBJ1-1, with D uncertain. The specimen was blood. This sequence originates from a woman between 40 and 50 years old with Graves' hyperthyroidism. CDR3 DNA sequence: TGTGCCAGCAGTGTCGAAAGGGACACTGAAGCTTTCTTT. Translated: CASSVERDTEAFF.